This TCR beta chain was found in a study of blood T cell repertoires in COVID-19. Study-wide context: In each case, the material was cDNA or gDNA derived from T cells, B-cell-depleted T cells, or PBMCs.

The method was immunoSEQ multiplex PCR; TCRdb's version includes in-frame clones alone and lacks a portion of them. The top ten hold 1.3% of the sample, which has a few hundred thousand clones, about 89% seen once. Clinical history as reported by participants underpinned cohort assignment. The CDR3 has 13 amino acids. V trimming: 5 bases; J trimming: 5 bases; junction bases outside the gene matches: 5. Source material: PBMCs or T cells enriched from blood (not recorded which). The chain joins TRBV12-3 or TRBV12-4 to TRBJ2-5, with TRBD1 matching over 7 bases. The TCR sequence derives from a man in his thirties or forties who had recovered from COVID-19. The CDR3 coding sequence is TGTGCCAGCAGTCTTCAGGGGGTGGAGACCCAGTACTTC. This gives the protein CASSLQGVETQYF.